These 16 T cell receptor beta chains were all obtained from the same sample, sequenced in a study of naive and memory T cell subsets. Which antigens these TCRs recognize remains unknown. Two oligonucleotides, mixed equimolar, formed the beta constant-region primer covering TRBC1 and TRBC2. Nested alpha and beta constant-region primers with the SP2 primer drove four PCR rounds on ligated cDNA. TCRdb ran MiXCR on the UMI-ligation and nested PCR reads and lists one entry per CDR3 protein. The top ten clones hold around 0.63% of a sample with over 110,000 distinct CDR3 sequences, 15% to 20% of them seen once. Whole-study results and caveats: Especially in CD8 cells, naive repertoires contained a few larger clonotypes, possibly CD45RA-re-expressing memory cells.

The sequencing sample was made of naive CD8+ T cells from blood. These receptors came from a human donor in good health.

The chain has TRBV11-1 and TRBJ1-2; TRBD1 agrees at 12 bases. This CDR3 has 16 residues. Germline V lookup: CDR1 SGHAT, CDR2 FQDESV (reference sequence). V lost 8 bases, J lost 4 bases, and 11 bases stayed unmatched. Here the CDR3 reads CASGPGQGALRYGYTF. DNA for the CDR3: TGTGCCAGCGGGCCGGGACAGGGGGCGTTACGCTATGGCTACACCTTC.

This clonotype was counted a few times. The chain combines TRBV7-9 with TRBJ2-1; D is uncertain. Germline CDR1 and CDR2: SEHNR and FQNEAQ (reference sequence). This CDR3 contains 12 residues. Trimming stripped 1 base from V and 6 bases from J, with 4 bases between. The CDR3 DNA follows: TGTGCCAGCAGCTTAGAGGCCAATGAGCAGTTCTTC. The encoded protein is CASSLEANEQFF.

This clonotype has a handful of counts. The J gene is TRBJ2-5, the V gene TRBV7-6; the D gene could be TRBD1 or TRBD2 (5 bases each). The CDR3 extends over 17 amino acids. Trimming took off 1 base at V and 0 bases at J, with 15 bases between the two ends. Germline lookup yields CDR1 SGHVS and CDR2 FNYEAQ. For the CDR3, the DNA is TGTGCCAGCAGCTTAGAGGTCCCAGAGGGGTACCAAGAGACCCAGTACTTC. It yields the protein CASSLEVPEGYQETQYF.

The chain combines TRBV30 with TRBJ1-1, with D possibly being TRBD1 (6 bases). The CDR3 runs to 11 residues. Looked up from germline, CDR1 is GTSNPN and CDR2 is SVGIG (reference sequence). V was clipped by 4 bases and J by 4 bases, with 7 bases between them. DNA for the CDR3: TGTGCCTGGATCAGGGGCACTGAAGCTTTCTTT. Protein: CAWIRGTEAFF.

J is TRBJ2-2 and V is TRBV12-3 or TRBV12-4; D is perhaps TRBD2 (5 bases). There are 13 residues in the CDR3. V was trimmed by 5 bases and J by 5 bases, leaving 9 bases between them. CDR3 DNA: TGTGCCAGCAGTCCCCCGGGGACCGGGGAGCTGTTTTTT. It specifies CASSPPGTGELFF.

The chain uses TRBV19 and TRBJ2-3; 8 bases agree with TRBD2. With V trimmed by 8 bases and J by 3 bases, 7 bases remained unmatched. The CDR3 consists of 14 residues. The germline V gene encodes CDR1 LNHDA and CDR2 SQIVND (reference sequence). The CDR3 DNA follows: TGTGCCAGTGCCACGGGACTAGGAACAGATACGCAGTATTTT. Its protein is CASATGLGTDTQYF.

This clonotype was observed a few times. The V gene is TRBV27, the J gene TRBJ2-7; D tentatively fits TRBD1 or TRBD2 (5 bases each). The germline CDR1 and CDR2 sequences are MNHEY and SMNVEV (reference sequence). The V gene lost 1 base and the J gene lost 2 bases, with 12 bases spanning the gap. The CDR3 spans 15 residues. Here the CDR3 DNA reads TGTGCCAGCAGTTTATGGGGGTGGGAAACCTACGAGCAGTACTTC. Protein: CASSLWGWETYEQYF.

The V call is TRBV27, the J call TRBJ1-5, with D unclear. The CDR3 sequence is 15 residues long. Germline V lookup: CDR1 MNHEY, CDR2 SMNVEV (reference sequence). V was pared by 4 bases and J by 2 bases, with 12 bases between. CDR3 nucleotide sequence: TGTGCCAGCAGTTCTCGGCTCTGGGGCAATCAGCCCCAGCATTTT. This sequence encodes CASSSRLWGNQPQHF.

This clonotype occurred many times. This chain uses TRBV19 with TRBJ2-5; TRBD2 matches 8 bases. Looked up from germline, CDR1 is LNHDA and CDR2 is SQIVND (reference sequence). This CDR3 is built from 14 residues. V dropped 6 bases and J dropped 5; count of bases not matched to a gene: 8. DNA for the CDR3: TGTGCCAGTAGCCCGGGACTAGATGTCGAGACCCAGTACTTC. Translating it yields CASSPGLDVETQYF.

The table lists this clonotype with a few counts. The chain links TRBV28 to TRBJ1-1; 7 positions match TRBD1. In germline, CDR1 is MDHEN, CDR2 SYDVKM. The J segment lost 1 base and the V segment lost 5 bases, leaving 4 bases of the junction unmatched. The CDR3 consists of 14 residues. CDR3 region: CASSIQGWNTEAFF. The CDR3 DNA reads as TGTGCCAGCAGTATACAGGGGTGGAACACTGAAGCTTTCTTT.

This clonotype has only a few counts. CDR3 in amino acids: CASRSSRGWGTEAFF. In nucleotides, the CDR3 is TGCGCCAGCAGATCGAGCCGGGGATGGGGCACTGAAGCTTTCTTT. The genes are TRBV4-3 and TRBJ1-1; D call uncertain. Trimming stripped 6 bases from V and 4 bases from J, with 18 bases between. Germline CDR1 reads LGHNA; CDR2 reads YSLEER. The CDR3 has 15 amino acids.

The chain employs TRBV7-8 and TRBJ2-3; TRBD2 agrees at 7 bases. V trimming: 1 base; J trimming: 5 bases; junction bases outside the gene matches: 3. Germline V gene sequence: CDR1 SGHVS, CDR2 FQNEAQ. The CDR3 totals 14 residues. The CDR3 protein is CASSLDAGVDTQYF. CDR3 DNA sequence: TGTGCCAGCAGCTTAGACGCGGGAGTAGATACGCAGTATTTT.

The rearrangement links TRBV13 to TRBJ2-5, with D perhaps matching TRBD1 or TRBD2 (5 bases each). Germline V gene data show CDR1 as PRHDT and CDR2 as FYEKMQ (reference sequence). CDR3 size: 14 residues. V lost 4 bases and J lost 5, with 14 bases in between. The CDR3 nucleotides are TGTGCCAGCAGCTACGGGGCCTCAGGGGAGACCCAGTACTTC. This codes for CASSYGASGETQYF.

The rearrangement links TRBV20-1 to TRBJ2-5; TRBD1 is a possible D gene (6 bases). Germline CDR1 DFQATT, CDR2 SNEGSKA (reference sequence). The CDR3 consists of 19 residues. V lost 0 bases and J 2 bases, leaving 25 bases between the germline ends. The CDR3 protein is CSARDPAGEPSPTQETQYF. DNA for the CDR3: TGCAGTGCTAGAGATCCGGCAGGGGAGCCATCACCCACACAAGAGACCCAGTACTTC.

V and J are TRBV7-9 and TRBJ2-7; D possibly corresponds to TRBD1 (5 bases). Trimming removed 4 bases at V and 2 bases at J, with 9 bases between. CDR1 and CDR2 from the germline V gene are SEHNR and FQNEAQ (reference sequence). This CDR3 has 13 residues. This CDR3 reads CASSYRTTYEQYF. In DNA form, the CDR3 reads TGTGCCAGCAGCTACCGGACAACCTACGAGCAGTACTTC.

The chain is built from TRBV7-3 and TRBJ2-1; TRBD2 aligns across 9 bases. The germline V gene has CDR1 SGHTA and CDR2 FQGTGA. The CDR3 is 15 amino acids. V lost 0 bases and J lost 7; bases outside the gene matches: 4. The CDR3 here is CASSLTGLAGNEQFF. CDR3 bases: TGTGCCAGCAGCTTAACGGGGCTAGCGGGGAATGAGCAGTTCTTC. The variable domain in full, with the rest retrieved from reference TRBV7-3 and TRBJ2-1, is GAGVSQTPSNKVTEKGKYVELRCDPISGHTALYWYRQSLGQGPEFLIYFQGTGAADDSGLPNDRFFAVRPEGSVSTLKIQRTERGDSAVYLCASSLTGLAGNEQFFGPGTRLTVL.